Below, 6 T cell receptor beta chains from the same sample are listed, as sequenced in a study of breast tumors, draining lymph nodes, adjacent tissues. Samples came from axillary lymph nodes draining the breast cancer. TCRdb re-called the multiplex PCR reads through MiXCR, storing one row per CDR3 protein. The sample includes approximately 150,000 distinct CDR3 sequences, about 30% of them seen just once. The specimen sequenced was axillary lymph node tissue. The receptors derive from a female donor with breast cancer. Some clones in this sample may be carry-over from other donors' samples.

This clonotype has a handful of counts. With a much larger clone just one base away, this may be a read error. This CDR3 fails to terminate in the conserved phenylalanine or tryptophan, so it likely reflects a read error. The V and J genes are TRBV6-5 and TRBJ2-7, with 7 nucleotides matching TRBD2. V gave up 0 bases and J gave up 4 bases; unmatched junction bases: 3. The CDR3 runs 14 residues. Germline V gives CDR1 MNHEY, CDR2 SVGAGI. The CDR3 nucleotides are TGTGCCAGCAGTTACTCAGCGGGGTCTTACGAGCAGTACCTC. Encoded protein: CASSYSAGSYEQYL.

This clonotype appeared many times. The genes are TRBV28 and TRBJ1-4; the D is unclear. The CDR3 length is 15 residues. Per germline, CDR1 MDHEN and CDR2 SYDVKM. Trimming took 3 bases from V and 8 from J, leaving 16 bases between them. CDR3 amino acids: CASSLRPPLWEKLFF. The CDR3, as DNA: TGTGCCAGCAGTTTGCGGCCCCCTCTCTGGGAAAAACTGTTTTTT.

As to this clonotype: A much larger clone differs from this one at a single base, so this may be a read error. The CDR3 reads CASRFHDKGGNQPQHF. CDR3 bases: TGTGCCAGTAGATTCCATGACAAGGGGGGCAATCAGCCCCAGCATTTT. The V call is TRBV19, the J call TRBJ1-5, with D possibly being TRBD1 (6 bases). This CDR3 contains 16 residues. The germline V and J ends were trimmed by 6 bases and 2 bases, with 17 bases remaining between them. CDR1 is LNHDA and CDR2 is SQIVND in the germline V gene (reference sequence).

The chain is built from TRBV15 and TRBJ2-7, with TRBD1 matching 9 bases. J was trimmed by 6 bases and V by 2 bases; bases with no gene match: 11. CDR1 and CDR2 from the germline V gene are LNHNV and YYDKDF (reference sequence). The CDR3 length is 16 residues. CDR3 in amino acids: CATSRHKPGQGVEQYF. In DNA form, the CDR3 reads TGTGCCACCAGCAGACACAAACCGGGACAGGGAGTCGAGCAGTACTTC.

This clonotype was found many times. This rearrangement joins TRBV11-2 to TRBJ1-6, with D uncertain. Germline CDR1 is SGHAT and CDR2 is FQNNGV. The length of the CDR3 is 16 residues. Trimming took off 5 bases at V and 3 bases at J, with 14 bases between the two ends. As DNA, the CDR3 is TGTGCCAGCAGCCAAACACCCGCAGGCTATAATTCACCCCTCCACTTT. It specifies CASSQTPAGYNSPLHF.

V and J are TRBV12-3 or TRBV12-4 and TRBJ1-3; 7 nucleotides line up with TRBD1. The CDR3 totals 14 residues. Trimming at V came to 5 bases and at J to 10 bases, leaving 11 bases not matched to a gene. This chain's CDR3 is CASSTRQGRYTIYF. CDR3 nucleotide sequence: TGTGCCAGCAGTACCAGACAGGGACGGTATACCATATATTTT.